These T cell receptor beta chains were read from a single sample in a study of blood T cells in healthy people across ages. TCRdb re-derived calls from the 5' RACE reads in MiXCR, one entry per CDR3 protein. The data show roughly 1 million distinct CDR3 sequences, roughly 24% seen once. These sequences were also reported in another study, on T cells of mothers and their children.

Sequenced: blood. Receptor source: a girl aged 2-9 years in good health. Both conserved end residues are part of each CDR3. The D gene is left open where the match is weak. Not all rows give a size; the values are once, few, many and, for expanded clones, a class.

TRBJ1-1 TRBV20-1 . few CSGLGTPHVVTEAFF TGCAGTGGTCTCGGGACGCCCCACGTTGTCACTGAAGCTTTCTTT
TRBJ2-1 TRBV7-3 . . CASSLTSHNEQFF TGTGCCAGCAGCTTAACGTCACACAATGAGCAGTTCTTC
TRBJ1-1 TRBV15 . . CATSPDPGTEAFF TGTGCCACCAGCCCAGACCCGGGGACTGAAGCTTTCTTT
TRBJ2-3 TRBV24-1 . few CATSESGIFTDTQYF TGTGCCACCAGTGAGTCAGGGATTTTCACAGATACGCAGTATTTT
TRBJ1-3 TRBV9 . few CASSDGRRDAGNTIYF TGTGCCAGCAGCGACGGGAGACGGGATGCTGGAAACACCATATATTTT
TRBJ1-6 TRBV6-6 . . CASSHDRLHF TGTGCCAGCAGCCACGACCGACTCCACTTT
TRBJ1-4 TRBV4-1 . few CASSQVTGSEKLFF TGCGCCAGCAGCCAAGTTACGGGGAGTGAAAAACTGTTTTTT
TRBJ2-1 TRBV29-1 . few CSAKSPTTSYNEQFF TGCAGCGCAAAATCCCCCACGACCTCCTACAATGAGCAGTTCTTC
TRBJ2-1 TRBV10-3 . . CAISGEAGSSYNEQFF TGTGCCATCAGTGGGGAGGCGGGAAGCTCCTACAATGAGCAGTTCTTC
TRBJ2-2 TRBV6-6 . . CASSSIDTTGVGELFF TGTGCCAGCAGTTCAATCGACACCACCGGGGTAGGGGAGCTGTTTTTT
TRBJ2-1 TRBV13 TRBD2 . CASSSRGGAVSSYNEQFF TGTGCCAGCAGCTCCCGGGGGGGCGCAGTAAGCTCCTACAATGAGCAGTTCTTC
TRBJ2-7 TRBV5-1 . . CASSFRALTDEQYF TGCGCCAGCAGCTTCCGGGCTCTAACCGACGAGCAGTACTTC
TRBJ2-7 TRBV9 . few CASSPGPGGTYEQYF TGTGCCAGCAGCCCTGGACCAGGGGGGACGTACGAGCAGTACTTC
TRBJ2-3 TRBV12-3/TRBV12-4 . . CASSWETGRTQYF TGTGCCAGCAGTTGGGAAACTGGGAGAACGCAGTATTTT
TRBJ1-1 TRBV4-1 . few CASSQEGGNGNTEAFF TGCGCCAGCAGCCAAGAAGGAGGAAACGGAAACACTGAAGCTTTCTTT
TRBJ1-1 TRBV4-1 . . CASSQQFQANTEAFF TGCGCCAGCAGCCAACAATTCCAGGCGAACACTGAAGCTTTCTTT
TRBJ2-5 TRBV9 TRBD1 few CASSGGQDLRETQYF TGTGCCAGCAGCGGAGGACAGGACCTGAGGGAGACCCAGTACTTC
TRBJ2-1 TRBV4-2 . . CASSPIRGYNEQFF TGTGCCAGCAGCCCAATCCGGGGGTACAATGAGCAGTTCTTC
TRBJ1-1 TRBV29-1 . . CSVGVGSNTEAFF TGCAGCGTGGGTGTTGGGTCGAACACTGAAGCTTTCTTT
TRBJ1-1 TRBV5-1 TRBD1 . CASSEGTGGLTEAFF TGCGCCAGCAGCGAAGGGACAGGGGGCCTCACTGAAGCTTTCTTT
TRBJ2-1 TRBV3-1 . . CASSQVAPRDEQFF TGTGCCAGCAGCCAAGTAGCCCCTAGGGATGAGCAGTTCTTC
TRBJ2-4 TRBV6-2/TRBV6-3 . . CASSGRENIQYF TGTGCCAGCAGTGGCAGGGAAAACATTCAGTACTTC
TRBJ2-7 TRBV7-8 . . CASSLTRPLHF TGTGCCAGCAGCCTAACCAGGCCTCTGCACTTC
TRBJ2-3 TRBV21-1 . . CASSAASTSGISIMSTDTQYF TGTGCCAGCAGCGCAGCATCAACTAGCGGGATCTCTATTATGAGCACAGATACGCAGTATTTT
TRBJ1-4 TRBV2 . few CASSGQESTNEKLFF TGTGCCAGCAGTGGACAGGAGTCAACTAATGAAAAACTGTTTTTT
TRBJ1-2 TRBV18 . . CASSPSGLQYGYTF TGTGCCAGCTCACCAAGCGGGTTACAGTATGGCTACACCTTC